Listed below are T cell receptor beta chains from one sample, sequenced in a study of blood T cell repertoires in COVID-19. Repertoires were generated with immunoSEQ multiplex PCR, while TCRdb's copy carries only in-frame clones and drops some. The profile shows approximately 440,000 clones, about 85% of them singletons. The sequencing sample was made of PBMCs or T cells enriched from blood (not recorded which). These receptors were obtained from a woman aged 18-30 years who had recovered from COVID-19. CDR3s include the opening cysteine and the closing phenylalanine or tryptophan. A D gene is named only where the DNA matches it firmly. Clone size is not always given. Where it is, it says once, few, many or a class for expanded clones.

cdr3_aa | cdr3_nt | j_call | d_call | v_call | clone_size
CASSSSSYNEQFF | TGTGCCAGCAGCTCGAGCTCCTACAATGAGCAGTTCTTC | TRBJ2-1 | NA | TRBV3-1/TRBV3-2 | NA
CASSQVIPSPLHF | TGCGCCAGCAGCCAAGTAATCCCTTCACCCCTCCACTTT | TRBJ1-6 | NA | TRBV4-1 | NA
CASSQDRSPYEQYF | TGTGCCAGCAGCCAGGACAGGTCTCCCTACGAGCAGTACTTC | TRBJ2-7 | TRBD1 | TRBV7-9 | once
CASSEAGGYGYTF | TGTGCCAGTAGCGAAGCAGGGGGTTATGGCTACACCTTC | TRBJ1-2 | TRBD1 | TRBV19 | NA
CASSRDRGEKLFF | TGTGCCAGCAGCCGGGACAGGGGTGAAAAACTGTTTTTT | TRBJ1-4 | TRBD1 | TRBV14 | NA
CASSFRQGGETQYF | TGTGCCAGCAGTTTTCGTCAGGGAGGAGAGACCCAGTACTTC | TRBJ2-5 | NA | TRBV28 | NA
CASSGRGGFTGEQYF | TGTGCCAGCAGCGGGAGAGGGGGCTTTACTGGCGAGCAGTACTTC | TRBJ2-7 | NA | TRBV25-1 | NA
CASSPARSYEQYF | TGTGCCAGCAGCCCTGCCAGAAGTTACGAGCAGTACTTC | TRBJ2-7 | NA | TRBV5-6 | NA
CAWSGGATGELFF | TGTGCCTGGAGCGGGGGAGCGACCGGGGAGCTGTTTTTT | TRBJ2-2 | NA | TRBV30 | NA
CASSRFREGTEAFF | TGCGCCAGCAGCCGCTTCAGGGAGGGCACTGAAGCTTTCTTT | TRBJ1-1 | NA | TRBV4-1 | once
CASSLSQGWSLQYF | TGTGCCAGCAGTTTATCTCAGGGGTGGTCCCTGCAGTACTTC | TRBJ2-7 | NA | TRBV28 | NA
CASSDTSGGWGGYTF | TGTGCCAGCAGCGATACCTCAGGGGGCTGGGGTGGCTACACCTTC | TRBJ1-2 | TRBD1 | TRBV27 | once
CASSQGGVGGTEAFF | TGTGCCAGCAGCCAAGGAGGGGTTGGGGGCACTGAAGCTTTCTTT | TRBJ1-1 | NA | TRBV7-8 | NA
CASSSDPRGQQYF | TGCGCCAGCAGCTCTGACCCCCGAGGTCAGCAGTACTTC | TRBJ2-7 | NA | TRBV5-1 | NA
CASTSRPGLPNTGELFF | TGTGCCAGTACCTCGAGACCGGGACTGCCCAACACCGGGGAGCTGTTTTTT | TRBJ2-2 | NA | TRBV19 | NA
CATMTGGRTGELFF | TGTGCCACCATGACAGGGGGCCGGACCGGGGAGCTGTTTTTT | TRBJ2-2 | TRBD1 | TRBV2 | NA
CASSSNPHGGFMTDTQYF | TGTGCCAGCAGCTCCAACCCCCACGGGGGGTTTATGACAGATACGCAGTATTTT | TRBJ2-3 | TRBD2 | TRBV11-2 | NA
CASSLGQGTEAFF | TGTGCCAGCTCCCTTGGACAGGGTACTGAAGCTTTCTTT | TRBJ1-1 | TRBD1 | TRBV18 | NA
CASMPSGAQRDTQYF | TGCGCCAGCATGCCTAGCGGGGCCCAGAGGGATACGCAGTATTTT | TRBJ2-3 | TRBD2 | TRBV5-1 | NA
CASSYEGGKNNEQFF | TGTGCCAGCAGCTATGAGGGGGGGAAAAACAATGAGCAGTTCTTC | TRBJ2-1 | NA | TRBV7-2 | NA
CASSEGGRGFNSPLHF | TGTGCCAGCAGTGAGGGTGGCAGGGGATTTAATTCACCCCTCCACTTT | TRBJ1-6 | NA | TRBV6-1 | NA
CATAQGDYEQYF | TGTGCCACCGCACAGGGGGATTACGAGCAGTACTTC | TRBJ2-7 | TRBD1 | TRBV3-1/TRBV3-2 | NA
CASVEGGSGNTIYF | TGTGCCAGCGTCGAGGGAGGGTCTGGAAACACCATATATTTT | TRBJ1-3 | NA | TRBV28 | NA
CASSPRRDSYEQYF | TGTGCCAGCTCACCGAGACGGGACTCCTACGAGCAGTACTTC | TRBJ2-7 | NA | TRBV18 | NA
CSGEGVDEQFF | TGCAGCGGTGAAGGAGTGGATGAGCAGTTCTTC | TRBJ2-1 | NA | TRBV29-1 | few
CASSPTGVTFQPQHF | TGTGCCAGCAGCCCCACAGGGGTCACTTTTCAGCCCCAGCATTTT | TRBJ1-5 | TRBD1 | TRBV2 | NA
CASSSGQGSKAFF | TGTGCCAGCAGCTCCGGACAGGGGTCTAAAGCTTTCTTT | TRBJ1-1 | TRBD1 | TRBV12-3/TRBV12-4 | NA
CASSLGAGTEAFF | TGTGCCAGCAGCTTAGGGGCCGGCACTGAAGCTTTCTTT | TRBJ1-1 | NA | TRBV7-8 | NA
CASSQGPLNTEAFF | TGTGCCAGCAGCCAAGGGCCCCTGAACACTGAAGCTTTCTTT | TRBJ1-1 | NA | TRBV14 | few
CASRRPVEENTIYF | TGTGCCAGTAGGCGACCCGTTGAGGAGAACACCATATATTTT | TRBJ1-3 | NA | TRBV2 | NA
CASSVEGGTPTANTGELFF | TGTGCCAGCAGCGTAGAGGGGGGGACTCCCACTGCGAACACCGGGGAGCTGTTTTTT | TRBJ2-2 | NA | TRBV9 | NA
CASSRGQVEGYTF | TGTGCCAGCAGCCGGGGACAGGTCGAGGGCTACACCTTC | TRBJ1-2 | TRBD1 | TRBV12-3/TRBV12-4 | few
CASSQEYSASGGDSYNEQFF | TGTGCCAGCAGCCAAGAATATAGTGCTAGCGGGGGGGATTCGTACAATGAGCAGTTCTTC | TRBJ2-1 | TRBD2 | TRBV3-1/TRBV3-2 | NA
CASSFKAGGIDTQYF | TGTGCCAGCAGCTTCAAGGCGGGGGGAATAGATACGCAGTATTTT | TRBJ2-3 | TRBD2 | TRBV7-2 | NA
CASSYAESNSPLHF | TGTGCCAGCAGTTACGCGGAGAGCAATTCACCCCTCCACTTT | TRBJ1-6 | NA | TRBV6-5 | NA
CSVLTQLSREQYF | TGCAGCGTTCTAACCCAACTTTCGAGGGAGCAGTACTTC | TRBJ2-7 | NA | TRBV29-1 | NA
CASSLKWTRGQGDRMNTEAFF | TGTGCCAGCAGCTTGAAGTGGACTCGGGGACAGGGTGATCGAATGAACACTGAAGCTTTCTTT | TRBJ1-1 | TRBD1 | TRBV7-7 | NA
CASSLGPLRQLNYGYTF | TGTGCCAGCAGCTTAGGACCCCTCCGACAGCTTAACTATGGCTACACCTTC | TRBJ1-2 | NA | TRBV7-2 | NA
CAQHKRGGREQFF | TGTGCCCAGCACAAGCGGGGGGGTAGGGAGCAGTTCTTC | TRBJ2-1 | TRBD2 | TRBV5-4 | NA
CTSTSARGITDTQYF | TGCACCAGCACCTCGGCGAGGGGGATCACAGATACGCAGTATTTT | TRBJ2-3 | NA | TRBV1 | NA
CASSYSEGEGEAFF | TGTGCCAGCAGTTACTCAGAAGGGGAGGGTGAAGCTTTCTTT | TRBJ1-1 | NA | TRBV6-6 | NA
CASSPGGVLKGYTF | TGTGCCAGCAGCCCGGGTGGCGTCCTTAAAGGCTACACCTTC | TRBJ1-2 | NA | TRBV11-2 | NA
CASSFTGGINYGYTF | TGCGCCAGCAGCTTTACAGGGGGCATTAACTATGGCTACACCTTC | TRBJ1-2 | TRBD1 | TRBV5-1 | NA
CSVGVRVRETQYF | TGCAGCGTTGGAGTCAGGGTTCGAGAGACCCAGTACTTC | TRBJ2-5 | NA | TRBV29-1 | NA
CASSTGRQGEPQHF | TGCGCCAGCAGCACCGGACGTCAAGGGGAGCCCCAGCATTTT | TRBJ1-5 | NA | TRBV5-1 | NA
CASSLGVNTEAFF | TGTGCCAGCAGTTTAGGAGTGAACACTGAAGCTTTCTTT | TRBJ1-1 | NA | TRBV28 | NA
CASTSRPAPNYGYTF | TGTGCCAGTACTAGCAGGCCTGCCCCTAACTATGGCTACACCTTC | TRBJ1-2 | NA | TRBV19 | NA
CASTRGTGATIYF | TGTGCCAGTACCAGGGGTACCGGGGCCACCATATATTTT | TRBJ1-3 | NA | TRBV19 | NA
CASSRAGDRVSYEQYF | TGTGCCAGCAGCCGAGCCGGGGACAGGGTCTCCTACGAGCAGTACTTC | TRBJ2-7 | TRBD1 | TRBV3-1/TRBV3-2 | few